The 5 T cell receptor beta chains reported below all come from one sample, sequenced in a study of cytomegalovirus exposure and HLA in healthy donors (dated by TCRdb to 2016 to 2017). To prepare the library, the immunoSEQ multiplex PCR assay was applied. A mixture of 60 forward primers for TCR Vbeta segments and 13 reverse primers for TCR Jbeta segments was used in the multiplex PCR. The immuneACCESS repertoire file appears here via TCRdb, limited to in-frame rearrangements. These files lack a portion of the clones; in checked studies, under half of the deficit traces to unresolved V genes, and the cause of the others is not known. The sample includes tens of thousands of clones, with roughly 73% observed a single time. The ten largest clones take up about 16% of the sample. Sequenced sample: PBMCs. These receptor sequences come from a woman aged 40 to 50 in good health and CMV-seropositive.

This clone has just a few counts. The J gene is TRBJ2-2, the V gene TRBV7-6, with D tentatively TRBD1 (5 bases). Trimming cost V 5 bases and J 6 bases, with 10 bases left between them. The CDR3 sequence is 13 residues long. Germline V gene data show CDR1 as SGHVS and CDR2 as FNYEAQ. The CDR3 is CASSVDSPGELFF. CDR3 DNA: TGTGCCAGCAGCGTCGACAGTCCCGGGGAGCTGTTTTTT.

J is TRBJ1-2 and V is TRBV30; D may be TRBD1 (5 bases). This CDR3 is built from 18 residues. Germline loops: CDR1 GTSNPN, CDR2 SVGIG (reference sequence). V lost 0 bases and J lost 0, with 20 bases in between. CDR3 nucleotides: TGTGCCTGGAGTGTAAGAGTCGGTCGGGGGTATTCTAACTATGGCTACACCTTC. Translation gives CAWSVRVGRGYSNYGYTF.

The chain recombines TRBV29-1 with TRBJ2-7, with a tentative D call TRBD2 (7 bases). The CDR3 covers 15 residues. Germline V CDR1 and CDR2: SQVTM, ANQGSEA. Trimming removed 1 base from V and 4 bases from J, with 17 bases in between. The CDR3 here is CSVEARSGTTYEQYF. CDR3 in DNA: TGCAGCGTTGAAGCCCGAAGCGGGACAACGTACGAGCAGTACTTC.

This chain connects TRBV5-4 to TRBJ1-1; D remains ambiguous. The V gene's germline CDR1 is SGHNT and CDR2 YYREEE (reference sequence). This CDR3 is 15 amino acids long. V lost 4 bases to trimming and J lost 3 bases, with 16 bases between them. CDR3: CASSRDIGFDTEAFF. Written as DNA, the CDR3 is TGTGCCAGCAGCCGGGATATCGGGTTTGACACTGAAGCTTTCTTT.

The genes are TRBV28 and TRBJ1-1, with TRBD1 matching 10 bases. This CDR3 has 13 amino acids. CDR1 is MDHEN, CDR2 SYDVKM, per germline. The ends lost 6 bases at V and 4 bases at J; junction bases unmatched: 2. CDR3 DNA sequence: TGTGCCAGCAGGGGACAGGGGCCCACTGAAGCTTTCTTT. It translates to CASRGQGPTEAFF. The full variable domain, with the rest looked up from reference TRBV28 and TRBJ1-1, is DVKVTQSSRYLVKRTGEKVFLECVQDMDHENMFWYRQDPGLGLRLIYFSYDVKMKEKGDIPEGYSVSREKKERFSLILESASTNQTSMYLCASRGQGPTEAFFGQGTRLTVV.